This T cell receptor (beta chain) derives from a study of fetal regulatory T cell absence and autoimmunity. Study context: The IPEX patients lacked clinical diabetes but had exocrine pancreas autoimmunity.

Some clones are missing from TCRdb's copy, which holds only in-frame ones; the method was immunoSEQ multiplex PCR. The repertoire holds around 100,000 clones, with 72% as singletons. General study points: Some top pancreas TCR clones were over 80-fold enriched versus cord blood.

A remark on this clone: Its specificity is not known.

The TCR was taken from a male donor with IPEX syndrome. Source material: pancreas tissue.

The CDR3 nucleotides read TGCGCCAGCAGCCAAGATGGGGGGGTTGGTGGAAACACCATATATTTT. Translated: CASSQDGGVGGNTIYF. This sequence joins TRBV4-3 and TRBJ1-3, with a tentative D call TRBD1 (5 bases). Trimming removed 0 bases at V and 3 bases at J, with 12 bases between. The germline CDR1 and CDR2 sequences are LGHNA and YSLEER. CDR3 size: 16 residues.